This TCR beta chain was sequenced in a study of blood T cell repertoires in COVID-19. Study in general: Sites in the United States, Italy and Spain provided acute and convalescent COVID-19 samples. Sample material is recorded as cDNA or gDNA derived from T cells, B-cell-depleted T cells, or PBMCs.

How the authors handled the data: By means of reference gene primer amplification, nucleated cell counts were estimated. Data came from immunoSEQ multiplex PCR; TCRdb stores just in-frame clones and leaves some out. D and trimming come from the DNA, and the V and J calls and clone size come from that table. The data show 200,000 to 250,000 clones, roughly 90% seen once. Sequencing used peripheral blood. The sequence derives from a man aged 60-69 years who had recovered from COVID-19.

The CDR3: CASSLGRLAEQFF. The CDR3 DNA sequence: TGTGCCAGCAGTTTAGGGCGACTAGCAGAGCAGTTCTTC. The genes are TRBV12-3 or TRBV12-4 and TRBJ2-1; 7 bases agree with TRBD2. This CDR3 is 13 amino acids long. The V and J ends lost 1 base and 10 bases, in that order; junction bases with no gene match: 4.